The 5 T cell receptor beta chains reported below all come from one sample, sequenced in a study of blood T cell repertoires in COVID-19. TCRdb's table, derived via immunoSEQ multiplex PCR, lists solely in-frame clones and lacks some. The table lists 150,000 to 200,000 clones, 86% of them singletons. Sequences were obtained from PBMCs or T cells enriched from blood (not recorded which). The receptors shown here come from a woman younger than 45 who had recovered from COVID-19.

The genes are TRBV18 and TRBJ2-1, with 11 bases that match TRBD1. CDR1 and CDR2 from the germline V gene are KGHSH and LQKENI. V trimming: 2 bases; J trimming: 3 bases; junction bases outside the gene matches: 3. The CDR3 covers 16 residues. CDR3 amino acids: CASSPSGTGGYNEQFF. In nucleotides, the CDR3 is TGTGCCAGCTCACCATCGGGGACAGGGGGCTACAATGAGCAGTTCTTC.

V is TRBV6-5 and J is TRBJ2-2; TRBD1 agrees at 7 bases. The V gene's germline CDR1 is MNHEY and CDR2 SVGAGI. This CDR3 comprises 16 residues. Trimming cost V 4 bases and J 0 bases; bases outside gene matches: 5. The CDR3 coding sequence is TGTGCCAGCAGTTTTGACAGGGCGACGAACACCGGGGAGCTGTTTTTT. Protein sequence: CASSFDRATNTGELFF.

The chain has TRBV4-2 and TRBJ2-3, with D possibly being TRBD2 (7 bases). Germline-derived CDR1 and CDR2 are LGHNA and YNFKEQ. The CDR3 covers 16 residues. Trimming shortened V by 4 bases and J by 4 bases, and 18 bases separated the two germline ends. The chain's CDR3 is CASSPERGGGADTQYF. The DNA of the CDR3 is TGTGCCAGCAGCCCAGAGAGGGGGGGTGGGGCAGATACGCAGTATTTT.

V usage is TRBV30 and J usage is TRBJ1-1; D gene uncertain. Trimming took 2 bases from V and 6 from J, leaving 16 bases between them. Looked up from germline, CDR1 is GTSNPN and CDR2 is SVGIG (reference sequence). CDR3 length equals 14 residues. DNA of the CDR3: TGTGCCTGGAGTTCGTTCGGGTATGATCCTGAAGCTTTCTTT. It is translated as CAWSSFGYDPEAFF.

J is TRBJ2-6 and V is TRBV2; possibly TRBD2 for D (5 bases). Trimming left V 1 base short and J 0 bases short, with 7 bases between. CDR1 is SNHLY and CDR2 is FYNNEI in the germline V gene. The CDR3 is 16 amino acids. As DNA, the CDR3 is TGTGCCAGCAGTGAAGGGGCGGGCTCTGGGGCCAACGTCCTGACTTTC. Its protein product is CASSEGAGSGANVLTF.